This T cell receptor (beta chain) was recovered during a study of cytomegalovirus exposure and HLA in healthy donors (dated by TCRdb to about 2017). Regarding the complete study: An earlier analysis of roughly 500 of the donors reported 276 Gb of sequence data and 95 million to 140 million unique TCR beta sequences obtained from about 170 million T cells. An early release covering some 640 HLA-typed donors comprised about 300 gigabases of sequencing data and around 86 million unique TCR sequences. The genetic ancestry cluster associated with self-reported Caucasian donors included 81% of the 398 genotyped donors. The aim of the study was to test whether cataloging public T cell receptors could identify signatures of past pathogen exposure. The study used immunosequencing to profile the T cell repertoires of 600 to 850 subjects and linked those repertoires to cytomegalovirus serostatus. Along with the approximately 700-subject first cohort, a separate validation cohort of over a hundred different subjects was used. To predict cytomegalovirus infection status, the study combined high-throughput TCR immunosequencing, statistical association of individual TCRs with disease status, and machine learning. In a later analysis, previously published TCR beta repertoires from 600 to 850 donors were re-analyzed and high-resolution HLA genotyping was added so that TCR occurrence patterns could be studied. The later analysis used no new phenotypic data to find candidate immune exposures, relying instead on TCR beta sequences and their occurrence across donors. An earlier analysis of nearly 600 of the donors applied high-throughput TCR beta sequencing to assess whether each TCR beta V gene segment acted as functional or pseudogenic. Donor age, sex, ethnicity and CMV serostatus were collected together with the repertoire data. A later genetic analysis took genome-wide SNP genotypes for about three fifths of the roughly 670 donors and used that subset as a discovery cohort. Every discovery cohort repertoire had been produced on one sequencing platform. Both class I and class II loci were covered by HLA typing, at four-digit resolution. Typing coverage differed by locus: A, B, C, DRB1 and DQB1 were typed in roughly 620-630 donors, DQA1 in 522, DPA1 in around 600, and DPB1 in approximately 450. A handful of DR-DQ haplotypes were handled as single units for association and clustering because linkage in the cohort was strong. Across 398 genotyped donors of the cohort, an average of about 240,000 unique TCR beta nucleotide sequences per donor were sequenced, and approximately 17% of those sequences were non-productive.

The library relied on the immunoSEQ multiplex PCR assay. A mixture of 60 forward primers for TCR Vbeta segments and 13 reverse primers for TCR Jbeta segments was used in the multiplex PCR. The CDR3 region of rearranged TCR beta genes was amplified from genomic DNA by a multiplex PCR assay. The Illumina HiSeq System was used to sequence the amplified TCR beta libraries as 87-base-pair reads. The source study handled its data this way. Across the roughly 700 repertoires, a later analysis counted 80 million or so unique TCR beta chains, approximately 12 million of which were shared by at least two donors. Raw reads were error-corrected and collapsed into unique sequences by a nearest-neighbor algorithm in which closely related sequences were merged to remove PCR and sequencing errors. Alignment of CDR3 sequences to IMGT reference sequences was used to assign V, D and J gene segments. For a sequence to be retained, a match of at least six nucleotides was required to both a V gene segment and a J gene segment. A rearrangement counted as productive if the CDR3 had no stop codons and remained in frame with V and J, and every other rearrangement counted as non-productive. CDR3 was defined according to IMGT convention as the region running from the second conserved V-encoded cysteine to the conserved J-encoded phenylalanine. The earlier analysis of 587 of the donors excluded any sequence lacking an unambiguous match to a single V gene segment. In an earlier analysis of roughly 500 of the donors, V segments were called functional above 56.7% productive rearrangements and were called segregating when the between-donor standard deviation exceeded 5%. A statistical classification framework was built for diagnosing cytomegalovirus status from the catalog of TCR beta chain sequences. In a later analysis, V and J genes were assigned by comparing TCR nucleotide sequences against IMGT/GENE-DB human TR gene sequences. In a later analysis, CDR3 sequences and most-parsimonious VDJ recombination scenarios were assigned using the TCRdist pipeline. In a later analysis, every TCR beta chain was defined by the combination of its CDR3 amino acid sequence and its V-gene family, and reads without a unique V-gene family were dropped. In a later analysis, 450 to 600 highly shared, low-generation-probability nucleotide sequences were removed to address suspected cross-contamination and a sequencing artifact. In a later analysis, a clonal expansion index for each public chain was calculated from normalized within-repertoire ranks of inferred template counts. In a later analysis, generation probabilities were computed using a VDJ recombination model fitted to out-of-frame rearrangements, and the results were checked against IGoR. Hypergeometric tests were used in a later analysis to score TCR-TCR, TCR-HLA and TCR-CMV co-occurrence, with a repertoire-size bias correction applied to the TCR pairs. In a later analysis, false discovery rates were estimated by permuting HLA or CMV assignments 20 times. In a later analysis, co-occurring TCRs were grouped with DBSCAN, and TCRdist sequence similarity was added when clustering was performed within HLA-allele-positive subsets. Co-occurrence clustering excluded repertoires with fewer than 30,000 or more than 120,000 public chains, plus five with anomalous nucleotide sharing. TCRdb retrieved this table from immuneACCESS and kept in-frame rearrangements only. Not all clones are present; in checked studies, unresolved V genes account for under half, and no reason is known for the remainder. From that table come the V and J calls and clone size; the DNA was used to work out D and trimming. This sample holds about 120,000 clones; 81% were observed only once. In total, the top ten clones hold 3.9% of the sample.

This clone was counted once. Its cognate antigen has yet to be identified. Base qualities are not provided; no much larger clone lies one nucleotide away. The germline ends are 7 bases apart after V is trimmed by 0 bases and J by 0 bases. The germline V gene sets CDR1 to SGDLS and CDR2 to YYNGEE. There are 15 amino acids in the CDR3, from cysteine to phenylalanine inclusive. Left in the record is the CDR3 DNA by itself, 45 bases read in frame from the first base. The investigation overall reported the following: Most TCR sequences were seen in very few donors, while some public TCRs were found in many individuals. Some IMGT-functional V segments, including TRBV6-2 and TRBV6-3, could not be distinguished by the 87-base-pair reads and were therefore excluded. V-gene and J-gene trimming of TCR beta chains was associated with a missense DCLRE1C variant in a later genetic analysis, and the association was replicated in an independent cohort. In this cohort, only TCR beta chains were sequenced, and detectable features were limited by the absence of alpha or paired-chain data. In vitro tests confirmed that a few of the cytomegalovirus-associated TCR beta chains recognize cytomegalovirus antigens. Strong co-occurrence of HLA alleles, especially DR and DQ, made assigning TCR associations to individual alleles difficult. A further reported finding was that TCR beta sequences accurately predicted the HLA-A and HLA-B alleles for most subjects in the first cohort. In an earlier analysis of approximately 590 of the donors, most TCR beta V segments appeared in productive rearrangements about 87% or about 30% of the time, broadly matching IMGT annotations. About 17 rarely observed V segments, including chromosome 9 orphons, were excluded from the earlier analysis of approximately 500 of the donors because counts were too low. A later analysis found that HLA-associated TCR beta chains were more clonally expanded and had lower generation probabilities than equally common non-associated chains. Cytomegalovirus status was reported to be diagnosed by the classifier with high specificity and sensitivity in both the original and validation cohorts. Because HLA typing was unavailable for some donors at each locus, only the typed subset was used in association tests. According to a later analysis, TCR association rates differed among HLA loci, with DRB1 alleles showing the most associated TCRs and HLA-C alleles showing the fewest. Linkage disequilibrium might explain the correlated functional status among segregating V segments, but an unknown experimental factor could not be ruled out. The authors suggested that the approach could potentially be generalized to other disease states and immunological phenotypes. Compared with the roughly 710-donor mean, donors in an Asian-associated ancestry cluster had fewer N-insertions in productive TCRs, according to a later genetic analysis. A later analysis found that most CMV-associated TCR beta chains appeared HLA-restricted, with HLA associations seemingly driven largely by CMV exposure. Sequencing depth was assumed to be roughly uniform across donors in the presence/absence analyses, though that assumption may not hold. Immune exposure information for the cohort was limited to CMV serostatus. A cluster of highly shared sequence variants was judged likely to represent a technical artifact of the sequencing pipeline. In a later analysis, several top co-occurrence clusters were reported to appear linked to parvovirus B19, influenza, CMV and Epstein-Barr virus. In a later analysis, 16,951 TCR beta sequences were associated with specific HLA alleles at a false discovery rate of 0.05. A total of fewer than 200 TCR beta chains were listed by the study as associated with cytomegalovirus.

The cohort consisted of some 730 healthy bone marrow donors. Cohort members were all nominally healthy when sampled, although unrecorded immune exposures were likely present. The donor tested CMV seronegative, placing the donor among the roughly 340 seronegative members of the cohort. Every donor gave a peripheral blood sample, and the peripheral blood mononuclear cells from that sample were used for TCR beta sequencing. Genomic DNA extraction from the blood cell samples was performed with the Qiagen DNeasy Blood Extraction Kit. Sequenced sample: PBMCs. The origin of this receptor is a young woman in good health and CMV-seronegative. Recombination linked TRBV9 to TRBJ2-1; no D segment can be confidently identified. Here the CDR3 is given as CASSVDLSSYNEQFF. The DNA is as follows: TGTGCCAGCAGCGTAGACCTAAGCTCCTACAATGAGCAGTTCTTC.